The subject of this entry is one T cell receptor (beta chain). No antigen is known for it. The source of the sample is a study of PD-1 blockade in classical Hodgkin lymphoma. Study-level background: Patients in the cohort were put on intravenous nivolumab, 3 mg/kg every 2 weeks.

Repertoires were generated with immunoSEQ multiplex PCR, while TCRdb's copy carries only in-frame clones and drops some. The sample lists approximately 5,100 clones; approximately 64% were seen once. Findings of the study overall: Baseline diversity resembling that of newly diagnosed patients was seen in complete responders. What caused the repertoire differences, perhaps disease activity or prior therapy, remains undefined.

Following autologous stem cell transplantation, relapse occurred in every patient, and exposure to brentuximab vedotin varied. The TCR comes from a human donor with classical Hodgkin lymphoma. The specimen was peripheral blood mononuclear cells (PBMCs), collected before the second cycle of nivolumab.

The CDR3 is CASSQDKGSYYGYTF. Written as DNA, the CDR3 is TGCGCCAGCAGCCAAGATAAGGGAAGCTACTATGGCTACACCTTC. This sequence joins TRBV4-1 and TRBJ1-2; D is ambiguous. The CDR3 has 15 amino acids. The germline CDR1 and CDR2 sequences are MGHRA and YSYEKL. The V gene lost 0 bases and the J gene lost 3 bases, with 11 bases spanning the gap.